The 11 T cell receptor beta chains listed next were all sequenced from one sample in a study of cytomegalovirus exposure and HLA in healthy donors. Primers for the PCR totalled 60 Vbeta and 13 Jbeta. Assay: immunoSEQ multiplex PCR; the TCRdb copy retains only in-frame clones and omits some. The repertoire holds roughly 190,000 clones, around a tenth seen once, with less than 1.5% in the top ten. Sequencing input: PBMCs. Receptors originate from a woman aged 25 to 39 in good health and CMV-seropositive.

This clone was detected a few times. The rearrangement uses TRBV7-2 and TRBJ1-3; maybe TRBD1 (6 bases). V lost 3 bases and J 1 base, leaving 7 bases between the germline ends. Germline CDR1 and CDR2: SGHTA and FQGNSA. The CDR3 contains 14 residues. The chain's CDR3 is CASSFTGSGNTIYF. CDR3 DNA: TGTGCCAGCAGCTTTACAGGGTCTGGAAACACCATATATTTT.

This sequence joins TRBV29-1 and TRBJ2-3; the D gene is possibly TRBD2 (6 bases). CDR1 and CDR2 from the germline V gene are SQVTM and ANQGSEA. V was shortened by 1 base and J by 2 bases, with 16 bases between the two germline ends. The CDR3 extends over 16 amino acids. The CDR3 here is CSVEGRRGGPTDTQYF. The CDR3 DNA follows: TGCAGCGTTGAAGGAAGAAGGGGAGGACCCACAGATACGCAGTATTTT.

This clone turned up a few times. The chain couples TRBV10-2 to TRBJ2-7; 7 nucleotides agree with TRBD1. J was trimmed by 5 bases and V by 10 bases; bases with no gene match: 8. Germline values: CDR1 WSHSY, CDR2 SAAADI. The CDR3 is made up of 12 amino acids. The CDR3 spells CAIGQVYHEQYF. In DNA form, the CDR3 reads TGCGCCATCGGACAGGTATACCACGAGCAGTACTTC.

The table lists this clone with a few counts. The gene calls are TRBV5-6 and TRBJ1-1; 11 bases fit TRBD1. V dropped 4 bases and J dropped 7; count of bases not matched to a gene: 3. This CDR3 region has 13 residues. The germline CDR1 and CDR2 sequences are SGHDT and YYEEEE. CDR3 amino acids: CASSPGTGGEAFF. CDR3 DNA sequence: TGTGCCAGCAGCCCCGGGACAGGGGGTGAAGCTTTCTTT.

The gene calls are TRBV7-9 and TRBJ2-1, with D tentatively TRBD2 (6 bases). This CDR3 is 15 amino acids long. Trimming removed 5 bases at V and 2 bases at J, with 13 bases between. Germline loops: CDR1 SEHNR, CDR2 FQNEAQ (reference sequence). The CDR3 region is CASSPPRDPYNEQFF. CDR3 in DNA: TGTGCCAGCAGCCCCCCGCGGGACCCCTACAATGAGCAGTTCTTC. The entire variable domain, with the rest obtained from reference TRBV7-9 and TRBJ2-1, is as follows: DTGVSQNPRHKITKRGQNVTFRCDPISEHNRLYWYRQTLGQGPEFLTYFQNEAQLEKSRLLSDRFSAERPKGSFSTLEIQRTEQGDSAMYLCASSPPRDPYNEQFFGPGTRLTVL.

This clone occurred a few times. This chain connects TRBV6-1 to TRBJ2-2; D is unclear. Trimming shortened V by 8 bases and J by 0 bases, and 10 bases separated the two germline ends. CDR3 size: 14 residues. Germline CDR1 reads MNHNS; CDR2 reads SASEGT. The CDR3 coding sequence is TGTGCCAGCCTCTCGTACTCGAACACCGGGGAGCTGTTTTTT. It is translated as CASLSYSNTGELFF.

V gene TRBV10-1 combines with J gene TRBJ2-7; 11 nucleotides line up with TRBD2. The CDR3 totals 17 residues. V lost 8 bases, J lost 5 bases, and 17 bases stayed unmatched. Germline CDR1 and CDR2: WNHNN and SYGVQD (reference sequence). CDR3 protein: CASECPPSGRRFDEQYF. Here the CDR3 DNA reads TGCGCCAGCGAGTGCCCCCCTAGCGGGAGGCGGTTCGACGAGCAGTACTTC.

This clone has only a few counts. The chain has TRBV19 and TRBJ1-5; the match to TRBD1 covers 8 bases. The junction had 8 bases not matched to a gene; V was cut back by 3 bases and J by 4 bases. Germline values: CDR1 LNHDA, CDR2 SQIVND (reference sequence). The CDR3 covers 16 residues. The CDR3 reads CASSITTGGWNQPQHF. Written as DNA, the CDR3 is TGTGCCAGTAGTATTACTACAGGGGGATGGAATCAGCCCCAGCATTTT.

This clone was seen more than once but under ten times. V and J are TRBV9 and TRBJ1-1; TRBD1 is a possible D gene (6 bases). The V gene lost 3 bases and the J gene lost 5 bases, with 11 bases spanning the gap. Germline V gene data show CDR1 as SGDLS and CDR2 as YYNGEE. The CDR3 totals 13 residues. The CDR3 here is CASSAQGRTEAFF. The CDR3 nucleotides are TGTGCCAGCAGCGCACAGGGAAGAACTGAAGCTTTCTTT.

The chain has TRBV18 and TRBJ1-2, with 9 bases identical to TRBD1. Germline trimming cut 4 bases from V and 6 bases from J; bases unmatched to any gene: 3. The CDR3 has 13 amino acids. CDR1 is KGHSH and CDR2 is LQKENI in the germline V gene. The CDR3 DNA reads as TGTGCCAGCTCACTTTGGACAGGGGATGGCTACACCTTC. The encoded protein is CASSLWTGDGYTF.

This clone was observed a few times. The chain is built from TRBV27 and TRBJ1-2; no clear D. Germline assignment: CDR1 MNHEY and CDR2 SMNVEV (reference sequence). V shed 2 bases and J shed 2 bases, with 12 bases lying between them. The CDR3 extends over 15 amino acids. In DNA form, the CDR3 reads TGTGCCAGCAGTTTAAGCGGGTCAGCCAACTATGGCTACACCTTC. Its protein product is CASSLSGSANYGYTF.